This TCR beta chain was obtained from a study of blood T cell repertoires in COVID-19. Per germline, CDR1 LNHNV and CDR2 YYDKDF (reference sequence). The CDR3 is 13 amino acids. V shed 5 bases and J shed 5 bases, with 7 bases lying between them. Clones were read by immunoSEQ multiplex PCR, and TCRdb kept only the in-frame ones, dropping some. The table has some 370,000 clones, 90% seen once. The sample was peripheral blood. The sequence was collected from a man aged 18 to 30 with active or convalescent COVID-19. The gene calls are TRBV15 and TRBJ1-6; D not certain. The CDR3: CATSYRDNSPLHF. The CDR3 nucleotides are TGTGCCACCAGCTACCGCGATAATTCACCCCTCCACTTT.